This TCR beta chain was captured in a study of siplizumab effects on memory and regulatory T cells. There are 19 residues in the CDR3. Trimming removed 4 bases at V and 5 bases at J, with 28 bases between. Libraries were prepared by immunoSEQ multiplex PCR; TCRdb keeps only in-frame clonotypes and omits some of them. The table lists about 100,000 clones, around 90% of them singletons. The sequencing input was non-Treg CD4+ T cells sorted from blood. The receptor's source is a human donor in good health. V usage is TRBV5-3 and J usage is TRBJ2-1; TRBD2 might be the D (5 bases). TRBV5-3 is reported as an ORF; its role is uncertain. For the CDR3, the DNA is TGTGCCAGAAGCGCGATGAGCCCCTACGTTGGCGGGCTTAACAATGAGCAGTTCTTC. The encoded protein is CARSAMSPYVGGLNNEQFF.